What follows are 10 T cell receptor beta chains derived from one specimen sequenced in a study of T-cell reconstitution after alpha-beta-depleted transplantation in children. Unique molecular identifiers featured in how the TCRbeta library was prepared. TCRdb processed the PCR reads anew with MiXCR; each CDR3 protein has one entry. Among approximately 300,000 distinct CDR3 sequences listed, approximately 10% were seen once. The sequencing used peripheral blood, collected 180 days after TCRalphabeta/CD19-depleted stem cell transplant. These TCRs come from a male patient aged 2-9 years who had a stem cell transplant for chronic granulomatous disease, so the T cells may come from the graft donor.

This clonotype was recorded at least ten times. The V gene is TRBV18, the J gene TRBJ2-5; D ambiguous. Per the germline V gene, CDR1 is KGHSH and CDR2 is LQKENI. The CDR3 totals 14 residues. Trimming cost V 3 bases and J 5 bases, with 13 bases left between them. Here the CDR3 reads CASSPRSDGETQYF. DNA for the CDR3: TGTGCCAGCTCACCGAGGTCGGACGGGGAGACCCAGTACTTC.

This clonotype has more than one count but fewer than ten. The CDR3 DNA sequence: TGTGCCAGCAGCCCCGGGACAGCTACCGGGGAGCTGTTTTTT. It translates to CASSPGTATGELFF. The chain recombines TRBV7-6 with TRBJ2-2; 7 bases agree with TRBD1. Trimming at V came to 5 bases and at J to 5 bases, leaving 5 bases not matched to a gene. Germline CDR1 and CDR2: SGHVS and FNYEAQ. CDR3 length: 14 residues.

This clonotype was recorded at least ten times. J is TRBJ2-4 and V is TRBV29-1; tentatively, D is TRBD1 (6 bases). This CDR3 spans 13 amino acids. Looked up from germline, CDR1 is SQVTM and CDR2 is ANQGSEA. Trimming stripped 6 bases from V and 2 bases from J, with 11 bases between. CDR3 amino acids: CSVAQGPKNIQYF. The DNA for the CDR3 is TGCAGCGTGGCACAGGGCCCCAAAAACATTCAGTACTTC. Full variable domain (rest looked up from reference TRBV29-1 and TRBJ2-4): SAVISQKPSRDICQRGTSLTIQCQVDSQVTMMFWYRQQPGQSLTLIATANQGSEATYESGFVIDKFPISRPNLTFSTLTVSNMSPEDSSIYLCSVAQGPKNIQYFGAGTRLSVL.

The V gene is TRBV18, the J gene TRBJ2-3, with D possibly TRBD1 on 5 matching bases. This CDR3 comprises 15 residues. The V end lost 2 bases, the J end lost 4 bases, and 13 bases lay between the germline ends. Germline V gene data show CDR1 as KGHSH and CDR2 as LQKENI. DNA of the CDR3: TGTGCCAGCTCACCAAATATCAGGGCCCCAGATACGCAGTATTTT. The encoded protein is CASSPNIRAPDTQYF.

This clonotype occurred many times. The V gene is TRBV6-2 or TRBV6-3, the J gene TRBJ2-7; the match to TRBD2 covers 8 bases. The V segment lost 8 bases and the J segment 3 bases; nucleotides outside the gene matches: 6. Germline loops: CDR1 MNHEY, CDR2 SVGEGT. The CDR3 runs 13 residues. The DNA for the CDR3 is TGTGCCAGCCTCTCGCGGGGGGACTACGAGCAGTACTTC. This encodes CASLSRGDYEQYF.

The chain carries TRBV7-9 and TRBJ2-1, with D possibly being TRBD2 (5 bases). V was trimmed by 1 base and J by 8 bases, leaving 12 bases between them. Germline V lookup: CDR1 SEHNR, CDR2 FQNEAQ (reference sequence). The CDR3 is 14 residues long. CDR3 coding DNA: TGTGCCAGCAGCTTAGTGTCGGACTTGGATGAGCAGTTCTTC. It yields the protein CASSLVSDLDEQFF.

This clonotype was seen at least ten times. This sequence joins TRBV12-3 or TRBV12-4 and TRBJ2-2; no firm D call. Trimming removed 5 bases at V and 7 bases at J, with 11 bases between. The CDR3 contains 13 residues. The CDR3 DNA is TGTGCCAGCAGTAGAGGACCCGGCGGGGAGCTGTTTTTT. It yields the protein CASSRGPGGELFF.

In its sample, this clonotype was seen many times. V gene TRBV28 combines with J gene TRBJ2-7; TRBD1 matches 7 bases. V lost 4 bases to trimming and J lost 3 bases; unmatched junction nucleotides: 6. Germline lookup yields CDR1 MDHEN and CDR2 SYDVKM. The CDR3 spans 14 residues. In DNA form, the CDR3 reads TGTGCCAGCAGTTCCGGGACAGAGATCTACGAGCAGTACTTC. Protein sequence: CASSSGTEIYEQYF.

This clonotype appeared many times. The V call is TRBV5-1, the J call TRBJ1-1; TRBD1 might be the D (6 bases). This CDR3 contains 14 residues. V shed 0 bases and J shed 7 bases, with 13 bases lying between them. CDR1 and CDR2 from the germline V gene are SGHRS and YFSETQ. The CDR3, as DNA: TGCGCCAGCAGCTTGGCACCAGGGGTGTTTGAAGCTTTCTTT. This translates into CASSLAPGVFEAFF. The whole variable domain, remainder taken from reference TRBV5-1 and TRBJ1-1, is KAGVTQTPRYLIKTRGQQVTLSCSPISGHRSVSWYQQTPGQGLQFLFEYFSETQRNKGNFPGRFSGRQFSNSRSEMNVSTLELGDSALYLCASSLAPGVFEAFFGQGTRLTVV.

This clonotype was detected ten times or more. The chain combines TRBV7-9 with TRBJ2-2; D is undetermined. This CDR3 region has 17 residues. In germline, CDR1 is SEHNR, CDR2 FQNEAQ (reference sequence). V lost 3 bases and J lost 3, with 17 bases in between. CDR3 sequence (DNA): TGTGCCAGCAGCTTTATTGGTTTAGGACGTTACACCGGGGAGCTGTTTTTT. This codes for CASSFIGLGRYTGELFF.